Listed below are T cell receptor beta chains from one sample, sequenced in a study of regulatory T cells in long-lasting Graves disease. MiXCR was run by TCRdb on the multiplex PCR reads, yielding one entry per CDR3 protein. The sample records over 450,000 distinct CDR3 sequences, 12% being singletons. This same sample was also taken into another study, of T cells in Graves' hyperthyroidism and ophthalmopathy.

Sequencing used peripheral blood mononuclear cells (PBMCs), obtained at new diagnosis, from a patient treated with antithyroid drugs. The receptors were sampled from a woman aged 25 to 45 with Graves disease. Both conserved end residues are part of each CDR3.

j_gene,v_gene,CDR3aa
TRBJ2-7,TRBV9,CASSPQGLAVTYEQYF
TRBJ2-1,TRBV7-9,CASSLASSPSYNEQFF
TRBJ2-5,TRBV29-1,CSTLPPGETQYF
TRBJ1-4,TRBV2,CASSLESEKLFF
TRBJ2-2,TRBV19,CASSTTDRVAGELFF
TRBJ2-1,TRBV24-1,CATSDSKTSGKYNEQFF
TRBJ2-1,TRBV20-1,CSARVRLAGGYEQFF
TRBJ1-6,TRBV15,CATSRGENNSPLHF
TRBJ1-5,TRBV4-1,CASSQDIDVSNQPQHF
TRBJ1-5,TRBV6-1,CASSLGMQPQHF
TRBJ2-3,TRBV19,CASSIDGRTSGTDTQYF
TRBJ1-2,TRBV14,CASSHDTNYGYTF
TRBJ2-2,TRBV28,CASSRLVGGYTGELFF
TRBJ2-2,TRBV2,CASSLGPGGELFF
TRBJ2-1,TRBV5-1,CASSSQAGVDNEQFF
TRBJ1-4,TRBV19,CASSNQGPIEKLFF
TRBJ2-3,TRBV7-9,CASSFRVGALGTDTQYF
TRBJ2-5,TRBV5-4,CASSVGRGSGHMKETQYF